This TCR beta chain was identified in a study of T cell responses to AZD1222 COVID-19 vaccine. Study at large: Second-dose recipients at about 4 or about 12 weeks were treated as one pooled group.

Generated by immunoSEQ multiplex PCR, the TCRdb table keeps only in-frame clones and is missing some. The sample consists of about 140,000 clones, around 91% of them appearing once. The CDR3 runs to 19 residues. The V gene end was trimmed by 2 bases and the J gene end by 5 bases; junction bases not matched to a gene: 14. Germline loops: CDR1 SGHVS, CDR2 FQNEAQ. The input for sequencing was peripheral blood, taken on day 0 of AZD1222 vaccination. The TCR was taken from an adult in good health. The chain couples TRBV7-8 to TRBJ2-2; 10 bases map to TRBD2. The CDR3 coding sequence is TGTGCCAGCAGCTTAAGATGGGCTAGCGGGAGACGGGATACCGGGGAGCTGTTTTTT. It translates to CASSLRWASGRRDTGELFF. Supplemented by reference TRBV7-8 and TRBJ2-2, the full variable domain reads GAGVSQSPRYKVAKRGQDVALRCDPISGHVSLFWYQQALGQGPEFLTYFQNEAQLDKSGLPSDRFFAERPEGSVSTLKIQRTQQEDSAVYLCASSLRWASGRRDTGELFFGEGSRLTVL.